This T cell receptor (beta chain) was captured in a study of blood T cell repertoires in COVID-19. The CDR3 covers 13 residues. Germline CDR1 SGHVS, CDR2 FQNEAQ. Trimming removed 4 bases at V and 4 bases at J, with 11 bases between. This clone was seen a handful of times. The participants were between about 18 and 95 years old and came from under 25 US areas. In assigning cohorts, the study relied on participant-reported clinical history. Original methodology: Amplification with reference gene primers provided the estimates of nucleated cell counts. Some clones are missing from TCRdb's copy, which holds only in-frame ones; the method was immunoSEQ multiplex PCR. The V and J calls and clone size are taken from that table; D and trimming were inferred from the DNA. Among about 280,000 clones listed, around 84% were seen once.

This chain uses TRBV7-8 with TRBJ2-7; D is unclear. Source material: PBMCs or T cells enriched from blood (not recorded which). The sequence was collected from a woman aged 45-60 years who had recovered from COVID-19. The CDR3 region has the DNA TGTGCCAGCAGCTCTACGAACCCATACGAGCAGTACTTC. Translating gives CASSSTNPYEQYF.